These T cell receptor beta chains were read from a single sample in a study of cytomegalovirus exposure and HLA in healthy donors. Some clones are missing from TCRdb's copy, which holds only in-frame ones; the method was immunoSEQ multiplex PCR. Counted here are over 200,000 clones, 85% occurring once; the ten biggest clones make up about 1.2%. Specimen: PBMCs. The origin of the receptors is a human donor in good health. The CDR3 runs from the conserved cysteine through the conserved F or W. Each record gives: J gene, clone size, V gene, D gene, CDR3 DNA, CDR3 protein. A D gene is named only where the DNA matches it firmly. Rows give clone size only sometimes, using once, few, many, or a class for an expanded clone.

J gene: TRBJ2-3
clone size: .
V gene: TRBV5-1
D gene: TRBD2
CDR3 DNA: TGCGCCAGCAGCTTGGTCAAGGTAGCGGGAGATACTGATACGCAGTATTTT
CDR3 protein: CASSLVKVAGDTDTQYF

J gene: TRBJ2-3
clone size: .
V gene: TRBV11-2
D gene: TRBD2
CDR3 DNA: TGTGCCAGCAGCTTAGTGCTAGCGGGAGCATCAGATACGCAGTATTTT
CDR3 protein: CASSLVLAGASDTQYF

J gene: TRBJ2-7
clone size: .
V gene: TRBV6-1
D gene: .
CDR3 DNA: TGTGCCAGCAGTGCCGAGACTGCCTACGAGCAGTACTTC
CDR3 protein: CASSAETAYEQYF

J gene: TRBJ2-5
clone size: .
V gene: TRBV10-3
D gene: TRBD1
CDR3 DNA: TGTGCCATCAGTGCGGGACAGGGGGAGGGAGAGACCCAGTACTTC
CDR3 protein: CAISAGQGEGETQYF

J gene: TRBJ2-1
clone size: .
V gene: TRBV10-3
D gene: TRBD2
CDR3 DNA: TGTGCCATCAGTGGTGGGGCGGGAGGAGGCAATGAGCAGTTCTTC
CDR3 protein: CAISGGAGGGNEQFF

J gene: TRBJ2-7
clone size: .
V gene: TRBV28
D gene: TRBD1
CDR3 DNA: TGTGCCAGCAGTTTAATTGCAGGGGGCAGAGAACAGTACTTC
CDR3 protein: CASSLIAGGREQYF

J gene: TRBJ2-7
clone size: .
V gene: TRBV5-1
D gene: TRBD1
CDR3 DNA: TGCGCCAGCAGCTTGGGCCAGGGGGAATACGAGCAGTACTTC
CDR3 protein: CASSLGQGEYEQYF

J gene: TRBJ2-6
clone size: .
V gene: TRBV7-3
D gene: TRBD1
CDR3 DNA: TGTGCCAGCAGCCCCGACCGGACAGGCGCCGTGACTTTC
CDR3 protein: CASSPDRTGAVTF

J gene: TRBJ1-5
clone size: .
V gene: TRBV7-9
D gene: .
CDR3 DNA: TGTTCCAGCGCGTGGGGGCCCGTCAATCAGCCCCAGCATTTT
CDR3 protein: CSSAWGPVNQPQHF

J gene: TRBJ2-2
clone size: .
V gene: TRBV6-4
D gene: .
CDR3 DNA: TGTGCCAGCAGTGACTCTCTACGGTCCGGGGAGCTGTTTTTT
CDR3 protein: CASSDSLRSGELFF

J gene: TRBJ2-3
clone size: .
V gene: TRBV19
D gene: TRBD2
CDR3 DNA: TGTGCCAGTAGTATAGAGGGGACTAGCGGGGGAGTACTCACAGATACGCAGTATTTT
CDR3 protein: CASSIEGTSGGVLTDTQYF

J gene: TRBJ1-1
clone size: .
V gene: TRBV19
D gene: .
CDR3 DNA: TGTGCCAGTAGTACAGGGCTCGTCACTGAAGCTTTCTTT
CDR3 protein: CASSTGLVTEAFF

J gene: TRBJ2-1
clone size: .
V gene: TRBV2
D gene: .
CDR3 DNA: TGTGCCAGCAGTGATCAGGGGAATGAGCAGTTCTTC
CDR3 protein: CASSDQGNEQFF

J gene: TRBJ1-5
clone size: few
V gene: TRBV2
D gene: .
CDR3 DNA: TGTGCCAGCAGGGAGGGGTGGGGTAGCAATCAGCCCCAGCATTTT
CDR3 protein: CASREGWGSNQPQHF

J gene: TRBJ2-7
clone size: .
V gene: TRBV2
D gene: .
CDR3 DNA: TGTGCCAGCCAGGTTGCCTACGAGCAGTACTTC
CDR3 protein: CASQVAYEQYF

J gene: TRBJ2-5
clone size: .
V gene: TRBV28
D gene: .
CDR3 DNA: TGTGCCAGCAGTTTCGGGCCGGGTCCGGGGGAGACCCAGTACTTC
CDR3 protein: CASSFGPGPGETQYF

J gene: TRBJ2-7
clone size: .
V gene: TRBV18
D gene: .
CDR3 DNA: TGTGCCAGCTCCCCCCCGGCAGGGCGGGACTACGAGCAGTACTTC
CDR3 protein: CASSPPAGRDYEQYF

J gene: TRBJ2-1
clone size: .
V gene: TRBV19
D gene: TRBD2
CDR3 DNA: TGTGCCAGTAAAGACCGGGAGGGGAACAATGAGCAGTTCTTC
CDR3 protein: CASKDREGNNEQFF

J gene: TRBJ2-7
clone size: .
V gene: TRBV5-5
D gene: .
CDR3 DNA: TGTGCCAGCGCCCGAAACAGGGAAAACGAGCAGTACTTC
CDR3 protein: CASARNRENEQYF

J gene: TRBJ2-5
clone size: .
V gene: TRBV9
D gene: TRBD1
CDR3 DNA: TGTGCCAGCAGCGTGGGACAGGCCTCCGGAGAGACCCAGTACTTC
CDR3 protein: CASSVGQASGETQYF

J gene: TRBJ2-7
clone size: .
V gene: TRBV20-1
D gene: .
CDR3 DNA: TGCAGTGCCCACTCCTACGAGCAGTACTTC
CDR3 protein: CSAHSYEQYF

J gene: TRBJ1-1
clone size: .
V gene: TRBV10-3
D gene: .
CDR3 DNA: TGTGCCATCAGTGAGTCAGAGGGTGTTAACACTGAAGCTTTCTTT
CDR3 protein: CAISESEGVNTEAFF

J gene: TRBJ2-1
clone size: .
V gene: TRBV28
D gene: .
CDR3 DNA: TGTGCCAGCAGTTTCGGCGGTGAGCAGTTCTTC
CDR3 protein: CASSFGGEQFF

J gene: TRBJ2-1
clone size: .
V gene: TRBV5-1
D gene: .
CDR3 DNA: TGCGCCAGCACACCCGGGAGAGGCTACAATGAGCAGTTCTTC
CDR3 protein: CASTPGRGYNEQFF

J gene: TRBJ1-1
clone size: .
V gene: TRBV13
D gene: .
CDR3 DNA: TGTGCCAGCAGCTTCGGCAGGGGGAACACTGAAGCTTTCTTT
CDR3 protein: CASSFGRGNTEAFF

J gene: TRBJ2-1
clone size: .
V gene: TRBV5-1
D gene: .
CDR3 DNA: TGCGCCAGCAGCCCCCTCGGTAACAATGAGCAGTTCTTC
CDR3 protein: CASSPLGNNEQFF

J gene: TRBJ2-1
clone size: .
V gene: TRBV11-2
D gene: TRBD1
CDR3 DNA: TGTGCCAGCAGCTCCAACAGGGGAAGCTCCTACAATGAGCAGTTCTTC
CDR3 protein: CASSSNRGSSYNEQFF

J gene: TRBJ1-1
clone size: .
V gene: TRBV7-9
D gene: TRBD1
CDR3 DNA: TGTTCCAGCAGTGACAGGGTCATGAACACTGAAGCTTTCTTT
CDR3 protein: CSSSDRVMNTEAFF

J gene: TRBJ2-6
clone size: .
V gene: TRBV19
D gene: .
CDR3 DNA: TGTGCCAGTACCATTGGGCGATCTGGGGCCAACGTCCTGACTTTC
CDR3 protein: CASTIGRSGANVLTF

J gene: TRBJ2-5
clone size: .
V gene: TRBV2
D gene: TRBD2
CDR3 DNA: TGTGCCAGCAGTTCGACTAGCGGGAGAAAAGAGACCCAGTACTTC
CDR3 protein: CASSSTSGRKETQYF

J gene: TRBJ2-5
clone size: .
V gene: TRBV6-5
D gene: .
CDR3 DNA: TGTGCCAGCAGCTCCGAAACTTGGGCCCGGGAGACCCAGTACTTC
CDR3 protein: CASSSETWARETQYF

J gene: TRBJ2-7
clone size: .
V gene: TRBV5-1
D gene: TRBD1
CDR3 DNA: TGCGCCAGCAGCGTGGGGACAGACTACGAGCAGTACTTC
CDR3 protein: CASSVGTDYEQYF

J gene: TRBJ1-5
clone size: few
V gene: TRBV27
D gene: .
CDR3 DNA: TGTGCCAGCAGTGCGATAGACAGTTCGAATCAGCCCCAGCATTTT
CDR3 protein: CASSAIDSSNQPQHF

J gene: TRBJ2-2
clone size: once
V gene: TRBV18
D gene: .
CDR3 DNA: TGTGCCAGCTCACGTACAAACACCGGGGAGCTGTTTTTT
CDR3 protein: CASSRTNTGELFF

J gene: TRBJ2-1
clone size: .
V gene: TRBV5-6
D gene: .
CDR3 DNA: TGTGCCAGCAGCTTTGGGCTCCCGGCGCAGTTCTTC
CDR3 protein: CASSFGLPAQFF

J gene: TRBJ2-7
clone size: .
V gene: TRBV6-1
D gene: .
CDR3 DNA: TGTGCCAGCAGTTTTTCGGGACACCCTCCCTACGAGCAGTACTTC
CDR3 protein: CASSFSGHPPYEQYF

J gene: TRBJ2-1
clone size: .
V gene: TRBV30
D gene: .
CDR3 DNA: TGTGCCTGGAGTGTAACGGGGTACAATGAGCAGTTCTTC
CDR3 protein: CAWSVTGYNEQFF

J gene: TRBJ2-7
clone size: .
V gene: TRBV11-2
D gene: .
CDR3 DNA: TGTGCCAGCAGCTTAGGCGACTACGAGCAGTACTTC
CDR3 protein: CASSLGDYEQYF

J gene: TRBJ2-7
clone size: .
V gene: TRBV25-1
D gene: .
CDR3 DNA: TGTGCCAGCAGTGAATTAGTTGGTAGGGGATCGAGAAACGAGCAGTACTTC
CDR3 protein: CASSELVGRGSRNEQYF

J gene: TRBJ2-2
clone size: .
V gene: TRBV11-3
D gene: .
CDR3 DNA: TGTGCCAGCAGCCGTAGAGCGGAGAACACCGGGGAGCTGTTTTTT
CDR3 protein: CASSRRAENTGELFF

J gene: TRBJ1-5
clone size: few
V gene: TRBV19
D gene: .
CDR3 DNA: TGTGCCAGTAGTCTTGGGCAGGGCCTTTGGCAGCCCCAGCATTTT
CDR3 protein: CASSLGQGLWQPQHF

J gene: TRBJ2-5
clone size: .
V gene: TRBV15
D gene: TRBD1
CDR3 DNA: TGTGCCACCAGCCTCCCGGCAGGGGGCAGAGAGACCCAGTACTTC
CDR3 protein: CATSLPAGGRETQYF

J gene: TRBJ2-1
clone size: .
V gene: TRBV15
D gene: TRBD2
CDR3 DNA: TGTGCCACCAGCAGAGGAAGTCGGGGGGGACTAGCGGGTTGGAGCTCCTACAATGAGCAGTTCTTC
CDR3 protein: CATSRGSRGGLAGWSSYNEQFF